The clone carrying this TCR beta chain was observed many times. Its target is unknown. V dropped 5 bases and J dropped 0; count of bases not matched to a gene: 8. The CDR3 is 16 amino acids. The germline gives CDR1 SEHNR, CDR2 FQNEAQ (reference sequence). The record originates from a study of Graves' ophthalmopathy and Graves' hyperthyroidism. Broader study findings: This model predicted ophthalmopathy progression (sensitivity around 70%, specificity 72.22%).

The hyperthyroidism patients had a new diagnosis of under 2 months' duration and were aged 18 to 65. The authors amplified TCR beta CDR3 regions from RNA transcripts. First-round RT-PCR relied on HTBI primers, and a second-round multiplex PCR came next. TCRdb fed the multiplex PCR reads into MiXCR, producing one record per CDR3 protein. The top ten clones hold 11% of a sample with about 1.2 million distinct CDR3 sequences, about two fifths of them seen once. This chain connects TRBV7-9 to TRBJ2-7, with 9 bases lining up with TRBD2. Sequenced sample: peripheral blood or thyroid tissue (not recorded which). This receptor was obtained from an adult man with Graves' hyperthyroidism. CDR3 amino acids: CASSTIAGEGSYEQYF. The CDR3 nucleotides are TGTGCCAGCAGCACGATAGCGGGAGAGGGCTCCTACGAGCAGTACTTC.